A single sample is the source of the 28 T cell receptor beta chains below, sequenced in a study of CD8+CD57+ T cells in acquired aplastic anemia. Genomic DNA served as template for TCR beta VDJ and CDR3 profiling. TCRdb analysed the reads with MiXCR anew, one entry per CDR3 protein. The top ten hold 1% to 1.3% of the sample, which has 200,000 to 250,000 distinct CDR3 sequences, 30% to 40% seen once. Input material: sorted CD4+, CD8+, or CD8+CD57+ T cells (not recorded which) from PBMCs. These receptors all stem from a human donor in good health, serving as a control.

The chain recombines TRBV2 with TRBJ2-1, with 7 bases fitting TRBD2. The length of the CDR3 is 14 residues. V was clipped by 4 bases and J by 9 bases; unmatched bases: 9. Germline assignment: CDR1 SNHLY and CDR2 FYNNEI. Here the CDR3 DNA reads TGTGCCAGCAGTGGGACTAGTAGTCCGCCTGAGCAGTTCTTC. As protein: CASSGTSSPPEQFF. The whole variable domain, remainder taken from reference TRBV2 and TRBJ2-1, is EPEVTQTPSHQVTQMGQEVILRCVPISNHLYFYWYRQILGQKVEFLVSFYNNEISEKSEIFDDQFSVERPDGSNFTLKIRSTKLEDSAMYFCASSGTSSPPEQFFGPGTRLTVL.

The V and J genes are TRBV20-1 and TRBJ1-1, with a weak D call TRBD1 (6 bases). Trimming cost V 3 bases and J 6 bases, with 23 bases left between them. Germline assignment: CDR1 DFQATT and CDR2 SNEGSKA (reference sequence). The CDR3 has 16 residues. This chain's CDR3 is CSASHKGVLKGAEAFF. The CDR3 region has the DNA TGCAGTGCTAGCCACAAAGGGGTCCTCAAGGGGGCTGAAGCTTTCTTT.

This sequence joins TRBV4-1 and TRBJ1-3, with 7 bases that match TRBD1. CDR3 length: 15 amino acids. Trimming cost V 5 bases and J 3 bases; bases outside gene matches: 7. From germline, CDR1 is MGHRA and CDR2 YSYEKL. CDR3 loop: CASSSTGVDGNTIYF. CDR3 nucleotide sequence: TGCGCCAGCAGCTCCACAGGGGTAGATGGAAACACCATATATTTT.

This clonotype occurred many times. The chain's CDR3 is CSVGDGTGGFDEQFF. CDR3 sequence (DNA): TGCAGCGTTGGGGACGGGACAGGGGGCTTTGATGAGCAGTTCTTC. The chain couples TRBV29-1 to TRBJ2-1, with TRBD1 identical over 12 bases. There are 15 residues in the CDR3. The V gene end was trimmed by 4 bases and the J gene end by 8 bases; junction bases not matched to a gene: 9. The V gene's germline CDR1 is SQVTM and CDR2 ANQGSEA.

This clonotype was seen more than once but under ten times. The V and J genes are TRBV12-3 or TRBV12-4 and TRBJ2-2, with a possible D match to TRBD2 (6 bases). The CDR3 has 19 amino acids. Trimming removed 1 base at V and 3 bases at J, with 21 bases between. The CDR3 region has the DNA TGTGCCAGCAGTTTAGTCCTAACTCTCGGGAGTTGGGACACCGGGGAGCTGTTTTTT. It codes for CASSLVLTLGSWDTGELFF.

The chain couples TRBV28 to TRBJ1-2, with unresolved D. Germline V lookup: CDR1 MDHEN, CDR2 SYDVKM. This CDR3 is built from 13 residues. The germline V and J ends were trimmed by 8 bases and 4 bases, with 14 bases remaining between them. The CDR3 spells CASGPSWGYGYTF. CDR3 DNA: TGTGCCAGCGGTCCCTCTTGGGGCTATGGCTACACCTTC.

This chain connects TRBV2 to TRBJ2-2; a possible D gene is TRBD1 (5 bases). CDR3 size: 12 residues. Per germline, CDR1 SNHLY and CDR2 FYNNEI. V was shortened by 9 bases and J by 6 bases, with 11 bases between the two germline ends. The CDR3 loop is CASQGFAGELFF. The CDR3 DNA reads TGTGCCAGTCAGGGTTTCGCCGGGGAGCTGTTTTTT. The full variable domain, its missing parts supplied by reference TRBV2 and TRBJ2-2, is EPEVTQTPSHQVTQMGQEVILRCVPISNHLYFYWYRQILGQKVEFLVSFYNNEISEKSEIFDDQFSVERPDGSNFTLKIRSTKLEDSAMYFCASQGFAGELFFGEGSRLTVL.

This clonotype was counted ten times or more. The chain links TRBV20-1 to TRBJ2-7; 11 nucleotides agree with TRBD2. Germline CDR1 is DFQATT and CDR2 is SNEGSKA (reference sequence). V lost 0 bases to trimming and J lost 7 bases; unmatched junction nucleotides: 8. CDR3 size: 15 residues. CDR3 protein: CSARELSGRVREQYF. The CDR3 DNA is TGCAGTGCTAGAGAGCTTAGCGGGAGGGTACGGGAGCAGTACTTC.

The chain carries TRBV29-1 and TRBJ2-3, with TRBD1 matching over 9 bases. Germline V gene data show CDR1 as SQVTM and CDR2 as ANQGSEA. This CDR3 region has 12 residues. Trimming cost V 7 bases and J 11 bases; bases outside gene matches: 10. The CDR3 sequence is CSGGGQGHEQYF. CDR3 coding DNA: TGCAGCGGCGGGGGACAGGGACATGAGCAGTATTTT.

The rearrangement joins TRBV15 to TRBJ2-1, with D unclear. Trimming removed 0 bases from V and 4 bases from J, with 7 bases in between. CDR1 is LNHNV and CDR2 is YYDKDF in the germline V gene (reference sequence). The CDR3 length is 14 residues. The CDR3 spells CATSRDWNYNEQFF. CDR3 sequence (DNA): TGTGCCACCAGCAGAGATTGGAATTACAATGAGCAGTTCTTC. Full variable domain (remainder filled in from reference TRBV15 and TRBJ2-1): DAMVIQNPRYQVTQFGKPVTLSCSQTLNHNVMYWYQQKSSQAPKLLFHYYDKDFNNEADTPDNFQSRRPNTSFCFLDIRSPGLGDTAMYLCATSRDWNYNEQFFGPGTRLTVL.

This clonotype came up once. The chain joins TRBV29-1 to TRBJ1-2; weak D call: TRBD1 (5 bases). The V gene lost 3 bases and the J gene lost 5 bases, with 16 bases spanning the gap. This CDR3 has 14 residues. The germline gives CDR1 SQVTM, CDR2 ANQGSEA. CDR3 amino acids: CSVEGQGGYYGYTF. The CDR3, as DNA: TGCAGCGTTGAGGGTCAGGGCGGCTATTATGGCTACACCTTC.

The rearrangement links TRBV12-3 or TRBV12-4 to TRBJ2-2; the D is unclear. Trimming removed 4 bases from V and 2 bases from J, with 11 bases in between. The CDR3 runs 15 residues. The CDR3 nucleotides are TGTGCCAGCAGTTGGCGGTCACATAACACCGGGGAGCTGTTTTTT. Encoded protein: CASSWRSHNTGELFF.

This clonotype was recorded at least ten times. The V call is TRBV4-2, the J call TRBJ2-7, with D perhaps matching TRBD1 or TRBD2 (5 bases each). V shed 1 base and J shed 8 bases, with 21 bases lying between them. The CDR3 contains 16 residues. In germline, CDR1 is LGHNA, CDR2 YNFKEQ. Here the CDR3 DNA reads TGTGCCAGCAGCCAAGTTTCAGGGACCAATTCTTACAAGCAGTACTTC. Its translation: CASSQVSGTNSYKQYF.

This clonotype has a handful of counts. This chain links TRBV6-1 with TRBJ2-2; the D is unclear. The V gene's germline CDR1 is MNHNS and CDR2 SASEGT. The CDR3 is 15 residues long. Trimming took 4 bases from V and 0 from J, leaving 9 bases between them. DNA of the CDR3: TGTGCCAGCAGTGTCGGCCGGACGAACACCGGGGAGCTGTTTTTT. Amino acid sequence: CASSVGRTNTGELFF.

This clonotype was seen ten or more times. The chain uses TRBV2 and TRBJ2-5; 7 bases match TRBD1. This CDR3 has 13 residues. Germline V gene sequence: CDR1 SNHLY, CDR2 FYNNEI. V trimming: 5 bases; J trimming: 1 base; junction bases outside the gene matches: 1. The CDR3 DNA is TGTGCCAGCAGTCGGGACAGCCAAGAGACCCAGTACTTC. It encodes CASSRDSQETQYF.

Only a few counts were recorded for this clonotype. The CDR3 end shows no conserved phenylalanine or tryptophan, and so a read error is likely. The CDR3 loop reads CASSLGTANCGYTI. In nucleotides, the CDR3 is TGTGCCAGCAGCTTGGGGACAGCCAACTGTGGCTACACCATC. The chain is built from TRBV7-9 and TRBJ1-2; 7 nucleotides line up with TRBD1. This CDR3 is 14 amino acids long. Germline V gene lookup returns CDR1 SEHNR and CDR2 FQNEAQ (reference sequence).

A few counts support this clonotype. The chain joins TRBV5-1 to TRBJ2-5, with 12 bases fitting TRBD2. Germline V lookup: CDR1 SGHRS, CDR2 YFSETQ. The CDR3 runs 15 residues. V lost 3 bases and J lost 5; bases outside the gene matches: 5. CDR3 bases: TGCGCCAGCAGCTCTTCTAGCGGGGGGGCTGAGACCCAGTACTTC. Translating gives CASSSSSGGAETQYF.

V usage is TRBV29-1 and J usage is TRBJ1-4, with D unresolved. The V gene lost 6 bases and the J gene lost 6 bases, with 8 bases spanning the gap. Germline CDR1 and CDR2: SQVTM and ANQGSEA. This CDR3 has 11 amino acids. CDR3 in amino acids: CSVVSYEKLFF. In nucleotides, the CDR3 is TGCAGCGTAGTTTCGTATGAAAAACTGTTTTTT.

Of note for this clonotype: A read error may produce the germline difference seen at one junction end. The chain has TRBV11-1 and TRBJ1-2; tentatively, D is TRBD1 (5 bases). This CDR3 region has 16 residues. Germline CDR1 reads SGHAT; CDR2 reads FQDESV (reference sequence). Here the CDR3 DNA reads TGTGCCAGCAGCTCGCTGAAATTCGACAGTCGCTATGGCTGCACCTTC. As protein: CASSSLKFDSRYGCTF.

In its sample, this clonotype was seen a few times. Given a much more abundant clone one base away, this may be a read error. The chain links TRBV20-1 to TRBJ2-7; 8 bases match TRBD2. V was clipped by 0 bases and J by 4 bases; unmatched bases: 8. Germline V lookup: CDR1 DFQATT, CDR2 SNEGSKA (reference sequence). There are 15 residues in the CDR3. The CDR3 coding sequence is TGCAGTGCTAGAGACATCCCAGCGGGAGAATACGAGCAGTACTTC. Translating it yields CSARDIPAGEYEQYF.

Concerning this clonotype: A much larger clone lies one base from this, so it may be a read error. The chain carries TRBV9 and TRBJ2-7; D may be TRBD2 (5 bases). V was shortened by 3 bases and J by 5 bases, with 15 bases between the two germline ends. Germline CDR1 and CDR2: SGDLS and YYNGEE. This CDR3 spans 14 amino acids. CDR3 nucleotides: TGTGCCAGCAGCGCGGGGTTCCAGGCCCACGAGCAGTACTTC. It codes for CASSAGFQAHEQYF.

In its sample, this clonotype was seen a few times. The V call is TRBV20-1, the J call TRBJ1-1; TRBD1 matches at 10 bases. The V segment lost 5 bases and the J segment 3 bases; nucleotides outside the gene matches: 3. CDR1 is DFQATT, CDR2 SNEGSKA, per germline (reference sequence). This CDR3 has 13 amino acids. This CDR3 is CSAEGTGDTEAFF. The CDR3 DNA reads TGCAGTGCTGAAGGGACAGGGGACACTGAAGCTTTCTTT.

A single count supports this clonotype. The J gene is TRBJ2-3, the V gene TRBV15; 8 bases line up with TRBD2. This CDR3 spans 14 amino acids. V lost 6 bases, J lost 2 bases, and 4 bases stayed unmatched. The germline V gene has CDR1 LNHNV and CDR2 YYDKDF (reference sequence). The CDR3 region has the DNA TGTGCCACCAGACGGGGGGGCAACACAGATACGCAGTATTTT. Protein: CATRRGGNTDTQYF. Variable domain in full (rest from reference TRBV15 and TRBJ2-3): DAMVIQNPRYQVTQFGKPVTLSCSQTLNHNVMYWYQQKSSQAPKLLFHYYDKDFNNEADTPDNFQSRRPNTSFCFLDIRSPGLGDTAMYLCATRRGGNTDTQYFGPGTRLTVL.

The chain employs TRBV29-1 and TRBJ2-1, with TRBD2 identical over 11 bases. The CDR3 sequence is 14 residues long. V shed 4 bases, J shed 6 bases, and the junction held 5 bases outside the gene matches. Germline CDR1 and CDR2: SQVTM and ANQGSEA. CDR3 coding DNA: TGCAGCGTTGTAGCGGGGGGGCCCTTCAATGAGCAGTTCTTC. This translates into CSVVAGGPFNEQFF.

This clonotype was detected many times. The chain is built from TRBV19 and TRBJ2-7; 13 positions agree with TRBD2. Germline assignment: CDR1 LNHDA and CDR2 SQIVND (reference sequence). The V and J ends lost 6 bases and 0 bases, in that order; junction bases with no gene match: 2. This CDR3 is built from 15 residues. The CDR3 DNA follows: TGTGCCAGTAGAACTAGCGGGGGGGCCTCCTACGAGCAGTACTTC. This encodes CASRTSGGASYEQYF.

This clonotype was observed a few times. V usage is TRBV5-1 and J usage is TRBJ1-3; 7 nucleotides line up with TRBD1. V lost 2 bases and J lost 4; bases outside the gene matches: 12. Germline assignment: CDR1 SGHRS and CDR2 YFSETQ. The CDR3 totals 17 residues. The CDR3 bases are TGCGCCAGCAGCTTCGCGACAGGGAGCAGGCCCGGAAACACCATATATTTT. It encodes CASSFATGSRPGNTIYF.

As to this clonotype: Mismatch with germline at one junction end may stem from a read error. The chain links TRBV20-1 to TRBJ2-5; 13 bases are shared with TRBD2. The germline gives CDR1 DFQATT, CDR2 SNEGSKA (reference sequence). CDR3 length equals 16 residues. The CDR3 here is CSAGDGGLAGKETQYF. CDR3 nucleotide sequence: TGCAGTGCTGGAGATGGGGGACTAGCGGGGAAAGAGACCCAGTACTTC.

This clonotype has a count of ten or more. The V and J genes are TRBV9 and TRBJ2-7; TRBD1 aligns across 8 bases. In germline, CDR1 is SGDLS, CDR2 YYNGEE. The CDR3 consists of 14 residues. The J segment lost 3 bases and the V segment lost 0 bases, leaving 2 bases of the junction unmatched. CDR3 coding DNA: TGTGCCAGCAGCGTAGCGGGGACAGGCTACGAGCAGTACTTC. Its translation is CASSVAGTGYEQYF. The whole variable domain, filled in from reference TRBV9 and TRBJ2-7, reads DSGVTQTPKHLITATGQRVTLRCSPRSGDLSVYWYQQSLDQGLQFLIQYYNGEERAKGNILERFSAQQFPDLHSELNLSSLELGDSALYFCASSVAGTGYEQYFGPGTRLTVT.